Listed here are 25 T cell receptor beta chains from one sample, sequenced in a study of shared clonotypes between healthy human individuals (dated by TCRdb to about 2020). The library was produced with the immunoSEQ multiplex PCR assay. TCRdb limited this immuneACCESS table to in-frame rearrangements with V and J called. A share of clones is missing; checked studies link under half to unresolved V genes, and the rest is unexplained. This sample lists some 2,500,000 clones; 90% to 95% were detected once. The ten biggest clones cover around 0.37% of the sample. The specimen sequenced was naive CD4+ T cells from PBMCs. The cell subset or site label on this specimen signifies: CD45RA+ positively selected. Receptors were obtained from a man between 18 and 29 years old in good health. Some clones in this sample may be carry-over from other donors' samples.

The J gene is TRBJ1-2, the V gene TRBV7-2, with TRBD1 as a possible D gene (6 bases). Between the trimmed V and J ends, which lost 2 bases and 4 bases, there was a span of 14 bases. From germline, CDR1 is SGHTA and CDR2 FQGNSA. This CDR3 region has 15 residues. CDR3 region: CASSLSSGRGYGYTF. The CDR3 DNA reads TGTGCCAGCAGCTTAAGCTCAGGCAGGGGCTATGGCTACACCTTC.

Of note for this clone: The same CDR3 also results from other DNA sequences found in this sample. The gene calls are TRBV28 and TRBJ2-7, with 7 bases aligning to TRBD2. The trim removed 3 bases at V and 1 base at J, leaving 0 bases unmatched. The germline V gene encodes CDR1 MDHEN and CDR2 SYDVKM. This CDR3 is 13 amino acids long. The chain's CDR3 is CASSLGGSYEQYF. DNA of the CDR3: TGTGCCAGCAGTTTGGGGGGGTCCTACGAGCAGTACTTC.

The chain uses TRBV7-2 and TRBJ2-7; TRBD1 matches at 8 bases. The V and J ends lost 5 bases and 9 bases, in that order; junction bases with no gene match: 15. This CDR3 region has 15 residues. CDR1 and CDR2 from the germline V gene are SGHTA and FQGNSA. CDR3 in DNA: TGTGCCAGCAGCCCCCGGCGGGCAGGGGGCGTGGGGCAGTACTTC. This codes for CASSPRRAGGVGQYF.

This CDR3 reads CASSLAGPDQPQHF. The CDR3 DNA sequence: TGCGCCAGCAGCTTGGCGGGGCCTGATCAGCCCCAGCATTTT. V usage is TRBV5-1 and J usage is TRBJ1-5, with D maybe TRBD1 (5 bases). Germline-derived CDR1 and CDR2 are SGHRS and YFSETQ. V was cut by 0 bases and J by 5 bases, with 9 bases left in between. The CDR3 consists of 14 residues.

This chain uses TRBV29-1 with TRBJ2-2; D unresolved. The CDR3 runs 12 residues. Germline V CDR1 and CDR2: SQVTM, ANQGSEA. V was cut by 4 bases and J by 6 bases, with 9 bases left in between. This CDR3 reads CSVGRVPGELFF. In DNA form, the CDR3 reads TGCAGCGTTGGAAGGGTTCCCGGGGAGCTGTTTTTT.

The V gene is TRBV7-3, the J gene TRBJ2-1, with 11 bases that match TRBD2. Germline CDR1 and CDR2: SGHTA and FQGTGA. There are 16 residues in the CDR3. Losses at the gene ends were 5 bases for V and 9 bases for J; bases not matched to a gene: 12. CDR3 sequence reads: CASSPPTSGRQGEQFF. The CDR3 nucleotides are TGTGCCAGCAGCCCTCCTACTAGCGGGAGACAAGGTGAGCAGTTCTTC.

The chain carries TRBV7-9 and TRBJ2-7, with 8 bases aligning to TRBD2. V was pared by 2 bases and J by 2 bases, with 14 bases of the junction left unmatched. This CDR3 region has 18 residues. In germline, CDR1 is SEHNR, CDR2 FQNEAQ (reference sequence). The CDR3 sequence is CASSLRLPGGRSPYEQYF. In nucleotides, the CDR3 is TGTGCCAGCAGCTTAAGACTTCCTGGCGGGAGGTCCCCCTACGAGCAGTACTTC.

The gene calls are TRBV5-1 and TRBJ2-5, with TRBD2 identical over 14 bases. This CDR3 has 17 amino acids. The germline gives CDR1 SGHRS, CDR2 YFSETQ. Trimming at V came to 0 bases and at J to 5 bases, leaving 6 bases not matched to a gene. DNA for the CDR3: TGCGCCAGCAGCTTGGGACTAGCGGGAGGGCCAGATGAGACCCAGTACTTC. The encoded protein is CASSLGLAGGPDETQYF.

This clone was counted a few times. This chain uses TRBV6-5 with TRBJ1-5; 7 bases line up with TRBD1. CDR1 is MNHEY and CDR2 is SVGAGI in the germline V gene. V trimming: 5 bases; J trimming: 4 bases; junction bases outside the gene matches: 5. The CDR3 extends over 14 amino acids. This chain's CDR3 is CASSRRDSNQPQHF. CDR3 bases: TGTGCCAGCAGTAGACGGGACAGTAATCAGCCCCAGCATTTT.

V usage is TRBV27 and J usage is TRBJ2-3; 9 bases are a match to TRBD1. Germline lookup yields CDR1 MNHEY and CDR2 SMNVEV (reference sequence). Trimming at V came to 3 bases and at J to 4 bases, leaving 5 bases not matched to a gene. This CDR3 has 15 residues. CDR3 protein: CASSFETGGADTQYF. In DNA, the CDR3 is TGTGCCAGCAGTTTTGAAACAGGGGGCGCAGATACGCAGTATTTT.

Comment on this clone: The same CDR3 can be traced to other DNA sequences in this sample. The rearrangement joins TRBV18 to TRBJ1-2; D remains ambiguous. Germline CDR1 and CDR2: KGHSH and LQKENI. CDR3 length equals 13 residues. V was pared by 1 base and J by 3 bases, with 6 bases between. In DNA, the CDR3 is TGTGCCAGCTCACCACGCCGAGACTATGGCTACACCTTC. Translation: CASSPRRDYGYTF.

V and J are TRBV2 and TRBJ1-1; D not resolved. Deletions cut 6 bases from V and 6 bases from J, with 14 bases between. Germline CDR1 SNHLY, CDR2 FYNNEI. The length of the CDR3 is 13 residues. The CDR3 protein is CASRPDIIAEAFF. CDR3 bases: TGTGCCAGCAGACCAGACATAATCGCTGAAGCTTTCTTT.

In this sample, this clone turned up once. The V call is TRBV5-1, the J call TRBJ2-2; perhaps TRBD2 as D (6 bases). This CDR3 is 15 amino acids long. CDR1 SGHRS and CDR2 YFSETQ come from the germline V gene. Deletions cut 4 bases from V and 8 bases from J, with 18 bases between. The chain's CDR3 is CASSASGLPGGELFF. CDR3 sequence (DNA): TGCGCCAGCAGCGCGAGCGGACTACCAGGGGGGGAGCTGTTTTTT.

The V call is TRBV27, the J call TRBJ1-1, with a tentative D call TRBD1 (6 bases). The germline V and J ends were trimmed by 5 bases and 3 bases, with 16 bases remaining between them. The CDR3 runs to 15 residues. The germline V gene has CDR1 MNHEY and CDR2 SMNVEV (reference sequence). CDR3 region: CASSPLVGGDTEAFF. The CDR3 nucleotides are TGTGCCAGCAGTCCCCTTGTAGGGGGGGACACTGAAGCTTTCTTT.

The chain carries TRBV11-2 and TRBJ2-2, with TRBD2 identical over 8 bases. Per the germline V gene, CDR1 is SGHAT and CDR2 is FQNNGV. V gave up 2 bases and J gave up 5 bases; unmatched junction bases: 7. This CDR3 is 16 amino acids long. The CDR3 DNA sequence: TGTGCCAGCAGCTTATTCAGGACTAGCAATACCGGGGAGCTGTTTTTT. Its translation: CASSLFRTSNTGELFF.

The genes are TRBV4-1 and TRBJ2-3; D is ambiguous. V lost 0 bases and J 0 bases, leaving 13 bases between the germline ends. CDR3 size: 17 residues. Germline CDR1 and CDR2: MGHRA and YSYEKL. The CDR3 protein is CASSQDGPRISTDTQYF. In DNA, the CDR3 is TGCGCCAGCAGCCAAGATGGTCCCAGGATCAGCACAGATACGCAGTATTTT.

The V gene is TRBV11-2, the J gene TRBJ2-1, with 7 nucleotides matching TRBD2. Germline lookup yields CDR1 SGHAT and CDR2 FQNNGV. V was clipped by 5 bases and J by 6 bases; unmatched bases: 10. The CDR3 sequence is 15 residues long. This CDR3 reads CASSLRLAPLNEQFF. CDR3 nucleotides: TGTGCCAGCAGCCTGAGACTAGCCCCCCTCAATGAGCAGTTCTTC.

The J gene is TRBJ2-2, the V gene TRBV7-3; 11 nucleotides match TRBD2. Germline lookup yields CDR1 SGHTA and CDR2 FQGTGA. The CDR3 has 16 residues. J gave up 5 bases and V 5 bases, and 7 bases lay outside the gene matches. The CDR3 nucleotides are TGTGCCAGCAGCCCGATGGGACTAGCGGCAACCGGGGAGCTGTTTTTT. It translates to CASSPMGLAATGELFF.

The chain employs TRBV6-1 and TRBJ1-6; D uncertain. This CDR3 region has 13 residues. Between the trimmed V and J ends, which lost 7 bases and 10 bases, there was a span of 14 bases. CDR1 is MNHNS, CDR2 SASEGT, per germline. The chain's CDR3 is CASNEEGPSPLHF. For the CDR3, the DNA is TGTGCCAGCAACGAGGAGGGCCCGTCACCCCTCCACTTT.

As concerns this clone: This sample includes further DNA sequences coding for the same CDR3. The chain joins TRBV4-1 to TRBJ1-4; 7 nucleotides line up with TRBD1. CDR1 and CDR2 (germline): MGHRA, YSYEKL. The CDR3 is 15 residues long. V dropped 0 bases and J dropped 8; count of bases not matched to a gene: 6. The CDR3 here is CASSQEGGRGEKLFF. DNA for the CDR3: TGCGCCAGCAGCCAAGAAGGAGGCAGGGGGGAAAAACTGTTTTTT.

The chain couples TRBV28 to TRBJ2-7; D gene unclear. V was pared by 5 bases and J by 5 bases, with 16 bases between. In germline, CDR1 is MDHEN, CDR2 SYDVKM. The CDR3 sequence is 14 residues long. CDR3 bases: TGTGCCAGCAGTGCTTTTACCTCCTTAGACGAGCAGTACTTC. Translated, it gives CASSAFTSLDEQYF.

Comment on this clone: At the DNA level, this CDR3 is encoded by other sequences in the same sample as well. V and J are TRBV5-1 and TRBJ1-1; D is unresolved. The V and J ends lost 3 bases and 5 bases respectively, with 11 bases between them. The CDR3 contains 13 residues. Germline V lookup: CDR1 SGHRS, CDR2 YFSETQ. This CDR3 is CASSSLGGTEAFF. The CDR3 region has the DNA TGCGCCAGCAGCTCCCTGGGAGGAACTGAAGCTTTCTTT.

The V gene is TRBV5-1, the J gene TRBJ2-5, with a possible D match to TRBD1 (5 bases). Germline CDR1 is SGHRS and CDR2 is YFSETQ. This CDR3 is 14 amino acids long. V gave up 0 bases and J gave up 0 bases, with 6 bases separating them. CDR3 in amino acids: CASSLGTHQETQYF. CDR3 DNA: TGCGCCAGCAGCTTGGGGACACACCAAGAGACCCAGTACTTC.

The chain employs TRBV2 and TRBJ2-7; 7 bases are shared with TRBD1. CDR3 length equals 16 residues. Germline V lookup: CDR1 SNHLY, CDR2 FYNNEI. The V and J ends lost 2 bases and 7 bases, in that order; junction bases with no gene match: 14. CDR3 sequence reads: CASSEPRTGALREQYF. CDR3 DNA sequence: TGTGCCAGCAGTGAACCGAGGACAGGAGCCCTTCGTGAGCAGTACTTC.

The V and J genes are TRBV7-2 and TRBJ1-2; possible D gene TRBD1, 5 bases. The CDR3 totals 13 residues. Trimming cost V 2 bases and J 6 bases, with 10 bases left between them. Germline lookup yields CDR1 SGHTA and CDR2 FQGNSA. The CDR3 nucleotides are TGTGCCAGCAGCTTACCAGGGTCCGATGGCTACACCTTC. It translates to CASSLPGSDGYTF.